The following is a TCR beta chain sequence with its context. The antigen remains undetermined. This CDR3 contains 13 residues. The germline V and J ends were trimmed by 5 bases and 3 bases, with 10 bases remaining between them. From germline, CDR1 is SGHVS and CDR2 FQNEAQ. The data were obtained in a study of cytomegalovirus exposure and HLA in healthy donors. Background on the study: In an earlier analysis, almost 120 million unique TCR beta sequences were found from 150 million to 200 million T cells.

Primers included in the PCR were 60 Vbeta and 13 Jbeta primers. Method: immunoSEQ multiplex PCR; TCRdb's copy keeps in-frame clones and lacks some. The specimen's table records about 140,000 clones. Study-wide points: The authors considered a cluster of highly shared sequence variants likely to be a sequencing artifact.

This sequence was found in a man in his forties or fifties in good health and CMV-seronegative. Sequenced material: PBMCs. The J gene is TRBJ1-1, the V gene TRBV7-8, with unresolved D. CDR3 region: CASSRERDTEAFF. As DNA, the CDR3 is TGTGCCAGCAGCCGGGAACGGGACACTGAAGCTTTCTTT.